These 8 T cell receptor beta chains share one sample of origin, sequenced in a study of metastatic and nonmetastatic thyroid tumors (dated by TCRdb to 2020 to 2022). None of the patients had been given any treatment before thyroid surgery. Library creation used PCR. The sequencer was an Illumina HiSeq 4000. The public reads were reanalyzed by TCRdb: fastp trimming at Q25, MiXCR alignment, in-frame beta chains only. Within this sample are some 27,000 clones, with about 20% of them counted one time only. Jointly, the top ten make up approximately 25% of the sample. The specimen was blood. These receptor sequences come from a male donor with papillary thyroid cancer or a benign thyroid nodule (not recorded which). Some clones in this sample may be carry-over from other donors' samples.

Ten or more counts support this clone. The chain is built from TRBV11-3 and TRBJ2-3; no firm D call. The CDR3 extends over 16 amino acids. V was pared by 1 base and J by 0 bases, with 11 bases between. Per germline, CDR1 SGHNT and CDR2 YENEEA. CDR3 nucleotide sequence: TGTGCCAGCAGCTTAGTTCGGTCCTCTAGCACAGATACGCAGTATTTT. Protein sequence: CASSLVRSSSTDTQYF.

The V and J genes are TRBV20-1 and TRBJ2-6; D gene ambiguous. The V end was cut by 0 bases, the J end by 19 bases, with 4 bases between. The CDR3 extends over 8 amino acids. CDR1 and CDR2 from the germline V gene are DFQATT and SNEGSKA (reference sequence). The CDR3 nucleotides read TGCAGTGCTAGAGATCGAACTTTC. It yields the protein CSARDRTF.

To note about this clone: Germline and junction disagree at one end, which may indicate a read error. For the CDR3, the DNA is TGTGCCAGCAGCTTCCATCGGAGGGAGGTCTCCGGACACACCATTGATTTT. Translation: CASSFHRREVSGHTIDF. The V gene is TRBV11-2, the J gene TRBJ1-3, with a tentative D call TRBD1 (5 bases). This CDR3 spans 17 amino acids. Per germline, CDR1 SGHAT and CDR2 FQNNGV.

To note about this clone: Relative to the germline gene, one junction end is altered; a read error may explain this. This sequence joins TRBV2 and TRBJ2-7; D is unresolved. The germline CDR1 and CDR2 sequences are SNHLY and FYNNEI. The length of the CDR3 is 11 residues. In DNA form, the CDR3 reads TGTGCCCGCAGTGGAACCAACGAGCAGTACTTC. Translating gives CARSGTNEQYF.

This clone was detected many times. V usage is TRBV28 and J usage is TRBJ2-7, with D possibly TRBD2 on 5 matching bases. Germline lookup yields CDR1 MDHEN and CDR2 SYDVKM. The CDR3 runs to 12 residues. Trimming removed 6 bases at V and 2 bases at J, with 8 bases between. This chain's CDR3 is CASRTTAYEQYF. CDR3 nucleotide sequence: TGTGCCAGCAGGACTACCGCCTACGAGCAGTACTTC.

This clone was seen repeatedly, ten times or more. This rearrangement joins TRBV20-1 to TRBJ1-6; D gene uncertain. The CDR3 extends over 15 amino acids. Trimming removed 1 base at V and 0 bases at J, with 7 bases between. Germline values: CDR1 DFQATT, CDR2 SNEGSKA (reference sequence). CDR3 in DNA: TGCAGTGCTAGAGCTTGGAGCTCCTATAATTCACCCCTCCACTTT. It yields the protein CSARAWSSYNSPLHF.

This clone was detected once. At one end the junction does not follow the germline gene, possibly because of a read error. This chain uses TRBV27 with TRBJ1-2, with D uncertain. The CDR3 consists of 13 residues. Germline assignment: CDR1 MNHEY and CDR2 SMNVEV (reference sequence). The CDR3 sequence: CASKGLLDYGYPF. The CDR3, as DNA: TGTGCCAGCAAAGGCCTGCTGGACTATGGCTACCCCTTC.

This clone was observed a few times. This chain connects TRBV12-3 or TRBV12-4 to TRBJ1-5; no firm D call. The CDR3 runs 14 residues. V was cut by 6 bases and J by 3 bases, with 12 bases left in between. CDR3 DNA sequence: TGTGCCAGCAGGGAGAACATGAACAATCAGCCCCAGCATTTT. This gives the protein CASRENMNNQPQHF.